Presented here are 26 T cell receptor beta chains from one specimen sequenced in a study of cytomegalovirus exposure and HLA in healthy donors. Produced via immunoSEQ multiplex PCR; TCRdb's table is partial and in-frame only. The profile shows approximately 150,000 clones, around nine tenths of them singletons. The sample comprised PBMCs. The receptors were sampled from a man between 18 and 35 years old in good health and CMV-seropositive.

The gene calls are TRBV4-3 and TRBJ2-7; 9 bases match TRBD1. Trimming removed 5 bases from V and 1 base from J; junction bases left unmatched: 3. This CDR3 is 14 amino acids long. CDR1 is LGHNA and CDR2 is YSLEER in the germline V gene. As DNA, the CDR3 is TGCGCCAGCAGCATGGACAGGGGTTCCTACGAGCAGTACTTC. Its protein product is CASSMDRGSYEQYF.

This clone was counted only a few times. This rearrangement joins TRBV28 to TRBJ2-7; 13 bases align to TRBD2. From germline, CDR1 is MDHEN and CDR2 SYDVKM. V lost 5 bases to trimming and J lost 4 bases; unmatched junction nucleotides: 8. The CDR3 covers 16 residues. DNA for the CDR3: TGTGCCAGCAGTCTCACTAGCGGGAGGGCCTGGTACGAGCAGTACTTC. Protein product: CASSLTSGRAWYEQYF.

This chain links TRBV7-8 with TRBJ1-2; the D gene is possibly TRBD1 (5 bases). Germline V gene lookup returns CDR1 SGHVS and CDR2 FQNEAQ. V lost 3 bases, J lost 8 bases, and 16 bases lay in between. CDR3 size: 14 residues. CDR3 in DNA: TGTGCCAGCAGCTTGGGGACTCAGACCGGGGGCTACACCTTC. As protein: CASSLGTQTGGYTF. The full variable domain, its missing parts supplied by reference TRBV7-8 and TRBJ1-2, is GAGVSQSPRYKVAKRGQDVALRCDPISGHVSLFWYQQALGQGPEFLTYFQNEAQLDKSGLPSDRFFAERPEGSVSTLKIQRTQQEDSAVYLCASSLGTQTGGYTFGSGTRLTVV.

This chain connects TRBV29-1 to TRBJ2-7; possibly TRBD2 for D (5 bases). The germline CDR1 and CDR2 sequences are SQVTM and ANQGSEA. The CDR3 totals 14 residues. Trimming left V 6 bases short and J 5 bases short, with 20 bases between. The CDR3 bases are TGCAGCGTGGCGGGTGTTGGGTTTGGGGACGAGCAGTACTTC. Protein: CSVAGVGFGDEQYF.

The genes are TRBV5-5 and TRBJ2-2, with 8 positions matching TRBD1. Trimming removed 5 bases from V and 1 base from J; junction bases left unmatched: 7. From germline, CDR1 is SGHKS and CDR2 YYEKEE (reference sequence). This CDR3 region has 16 residues. The CDR3 is CASSFAGTGNTGELFF. The CDR3 coding sequence is TGTGCCAGCAGTTTTGCCGGGACAGGGAACACCGGGGAGCTGTTTTTT.

The rearrangement joins TRBV4-2 to TRBJ1-2; D ambiguous. CDR1 LGHNA and CDR2 YNFKEQ come from the germline V gene. This CDR3 has 16 residues. V was cut by 0 bases and J by 4 bases, with 15 bases left in between. CDR3 in amino acids: CASSQETRLATYGYTF. The CDR3 DNA follows: TGTGCCAGCAGCCAAGAGACCCGTTTAGCCACCTATGGCTACACCTTC.

The J gene is TRBJ2-7, the V gene TRBV7-9; possible D gene TRBD2, 5 bases. Germline CDR1 is SEHNR and CDR2 is FQNEAQ (reference sequence). This CDR3 contains 15 residues. The V end lost 10 bases, the J end lost 13 bases, and 32 bases lay between the germline ends. The DNA for the CDR3 is TGTGCCACCAATTCTGATCAATCACTAGTATCACCACCATACTTC. Amino acids: CATNSDQSLVSPPYF.

The chain is built from TRBV27 and TRBJ1-1; the match to TRBD1 covers 8 bases. Unmatched junction bases numbered 6, after V lost 5 bases and J lost 4 bases. The length of the CDR3 is 14 residues. CDR1 MNHEY and CDR2 SMNVEV come from the germline V gene (reference sequence). The CDR3 sequence is CASSAQTGVTEAFF. In DNA form, the CDR3 reads TGTGCCAGCAGTGCCCAGACAGGGGTCACTGAAGCTTTCTTT.

The chain employs TRBV5-6 and TRBJ2-5; TRBD2 matches at 7 bases. The CDR3 loop spans 15 amino acids. Germline CDR1 reads SGHDT; CDR2 reads YYEEEE. Germline trimming cut 1 base from V and 3 bases from J; bases unmatched to any gene: 6. CDR3 protein: CASSLFGGREETQYF. The CDR3 DNA reads TGTGCCAGCAGCTTGTTTGGCGGGAGAGAAGAGACCCAGTACTTC.

V and J are TRBV19 and TRBJ2-1, with 12 bases lining up with TRBD2. Trimming cost V 4 bases and J 4 bases; bases outside gene matches: 11. This CDR3 contains 18 residues. The germline V gene encodes CDR1 LNHDA and CDR2 SQIVND (reference sequence). Here the CDR3 DNA reads TGTGCCAGTAGTACGGCGGGACTAGCGGGTTTACTTTACAATGAGCAGTTCTTC. Protein: CASSTAGLAGLLYNEQFF.

The rearrangement joins TRBV15 to TRBJ2-5, with D hard to call. The CDR3 has 18 residues. V shed 1 base and J shed 5 bases, with 23 bases lying between them. Germline CDR1 is LNHNV and CDR2 is YYDKDF (reference sequence). The CDR3 sequence is CATSRASVVAGLRETQYF. CDR3 DNA sequence: TGTGCCACCAGCAGAGCGTCGGTAGTGGCAGGTCTTAGGGAGACCCAGTACTTC.

About this clone: One end of the junction varies from germline; a read error may be responsible. The V and J genes are TRBV5-6 and TRBJ2-7; 9 bases line up with TRBD1. The germline V gene has CDR1 SGHDT and CDR2 YYEEEE. There are 14 residues in the CDR3. The CDR3 loop is CASRLDRGSYEQYF. In nucleotides, the CDR3 is TGTGCCAGCAGATTGGACAGGGGCTCCTACGAGCAGTACTTC.

The gene calls are TRBV7-9 and TRBJ1-1, with TRBD1 as a possible D gene (6 bases). V was shortened by 4 bases and J by 8 bases, with 14 bases between the two germline ends. CDR3 length: 13 amino acids. Per the germline V gene, CDR1 is SEHNR and CDR2 is FQNEAQ (reference sequence). CDR3 in DNA: TGTGCCAGCAGCTCCCAAAGGGGGAAGGAAGCTTTCTTT. Protein product: CASSSQRGKEAFF.

The V gene is TRBV28, the J gene TRBJ1-2; 7 bases are a match to TRBD1. The germline gives CDR1 MDHEN, CDR2 SYDVKM. The V segment lost 5 bases and the J segment 2 bases; nucleotides outside the gene matches: 8. The CDR3 loop spans 15 amino acids. CDR3 DNA: TGTGCCAGCAGTATCCAGACAGGGATAAACTATGGCTACACCTTC. Translation gives CASSIQTGINYGYTF.

The gene calls are TRBV5-4 and TRBJ2-1; TRBD2 matches 11 bases. CDR1 and CDR2 (germline): SGHNT, YYREEE (reference sequence). V lost 0 bases, J lost 2 bases, and 13 bases stayed unmatched. CDR3 size: 20 residues. CDR3 DNA sequence: TGTGCCAGCAGCTTGGCCGTCGGGACTAGCGGACAACGAACCTACAATGAGCAGTTCTTC. Amino acid sequence: CASSLAVGTSGQRTYNEQFF.

This rearrangement joins TRBV5-8 to TRBJ2-1; 10 positions match TRBD2. The CDR3 consists of 15 residues. Germline loops: CDR1 SGHTS, CDR2 YDEGEE. J was trimmed by 9 bases and V by 0 bases; bases with no gene match: 6. The CDR3 reads CASSLVLAGIVEQFF. The CDR3 nucleotides are TGTGCCAGCAGCTTGGTACTAGCGGGGATAGTTGAGCAGTTCTTC.

V usage is TRBV5-1 and J usage is TRBJ2-1; possibly TRBD2 for D (7 bases). The CDR3 covers 15 residues. The germline V and J ends were trimmed by 7 bases and 7 bases, with 21 bases remaining between them. CDR1 is SGHRS and CDR2 is YFSETQ in the germline V gene. DNA of the CDR3: TGCGCCAGCTCCCCCGCGGGGGCCGCGGAGAATGAGCAGTTCTTC. It codes for CASSPAGAAENEQFF.

The gene calls are TRBV5-1 and TRBJ2-7; D uncertain. This CDR3 region has 13 residues. V was cut by 2 bases and J by 3 bases, with 9 bases left in between. CDR1 is SGHRS, CDR2 YFSETQ, per germline. The CDR3 bases are TGCGCCAGCAGCTTCACAAGAGGCTACGAGCAGTACTTC. This gives the protein CASSFTRGYEQYF. Full variable domain (remainder filled in from reference TRBV5-1 and TRBJ2-7): KAGVTQTPRYLIKTRGQQVTLSCSPISGHRSVSWYQQTPGQGLQFLFEYFSETQRNKGNFPGRFSGRQFSNSRSEMNVSTLELGDSALYLCASSFTRGYEQYFGPGTRLTVT.

The chain carries TRBV29-1 and TRBJ2-1; 10 bases are shared with TRBD1. The ends lost 6 bases at V and 1 base at J; junction bases unmatched: 3. The germline V gene has CDR1 SQVTM and CDR2 ANQGSEA. There are 14 residues in the CDR3. CDR3 amino acids: CSVLGQGSYNEQFF. In nucleotides, the CDR3 is TGCAGCGTCTTGGGACAGGGGTCCTACAATGAGCAGTTCTTC.

The V and J genes are TRBV9 and TRBJ2-1; 8 positions match TRBD2. The CDR3 covers 15 residues. Germline V CDR1 and CDR2: SGDLS, YYNGEE. The V segment lost 0 bases and the J segment 6 bases; nucleotides outside the gene matches: 5. CDR3 residues: CASSVVGGATNEQFF. In DNA form, the CDR3 reads TGTGCCAGCAGCGTAGTCGGGGGGGCAACCAATGAGCAGTTCTTC.

The chain joins TRBV4-1 to TRBJ1-1; a possible D gene is TRBD1 (6 bases). The CDR3 extends over 14 amino acids. The V gene's germline CDR1 is MGHRA and CDR2 YSYEKL. V dropped 3 bases and J dropped 3 bases, with 11 bases sitting between them. The CDR3 reads CASSQDSGDTEAFF. The CDR3 region has the DNA TGCGCCAGCAGCCAGGATTCAGGGGACACTGAAGCTTTCTTT.

CDR3 amino acids: CASSQSSGSSAGELFF. The CDR3 region has the DNA TGCGCCAGCAGTCAATCTAGCGGGAGTTCGGCCGGGGAGCTGTTTTTT. The rearrangement joins TRBV23-1 to TRBJ2-2; 9 bases line up with TRBD2. TRBV23-1 belongs to the ORF category, with a function that is uncertain. The CDR3 consists of 16 residues. The V and J ends lost 0 bases and 6 bases, in that order; junction bases with no gene match: 5.

The chain carries TRBV7-2 and TRBJ2-1; TRBD2 matches at 12 bases. The J segment lost 9 bases and the V segment lost 0 bases, leaving 6 bases of the junction unmatched. This CDR3 region has 16 residues. From germline, CDR1 is SGHTA and CDR2 FQGNSA. CDR3 DNA: TGTGCCAGCAGCTTAGCTGCGACTAGCGGGAGTGGTGAGCAGTTCTTC. Translation gives CASSLAATSGSGEQFF.

The chain couples TRBV28 to TRBJ2-1; maybe TRBD1 (6 bases). CDR3 size: 15 residues. Per the germline V gene, CDR1 is MDHEN and CDR2 is SYDVKM. V lost 5 bases and J lost 6, with 17 bases in between. The CDR3 region has the DNA TGTGCCAGCAGTCTGGGACACCCAGGGCTCAATGAGCAGTTCTTC. Protein: CASSLGHPGLNEQFF. The whole variable domain, remainder taken from reference TRBV28 and TRBJ2-1, is DVKVTQSSRYLVKRTGEKVFLECVQDMDHENMFWYRQDPGLGLRLIYFSYDVKMKEKGDIPEGYSVSREKKERFSLILESASTNQTSMYLCASSLGHPGLNEQFFGPGTRLTVL.

This rearrangement joins TRBV4-1 to TRBJ2-1; D is uncertain. CDR3 length equals 12 residues. Germline V gives CDR1 MGHRA, CDR2 YSYEKL. Trimming removed 2 bases at V and 9 bases at J, with 8 bases between. The CDR3 sequence is CASSQIISEQFF. For the CDR3, the DNA is TGCGCCAGCAGCCAAATTATCAGTGAGCAGTTCTTC.

The chain has TRBV11-2 and TRBJ2-3; weak D call: TRBD1 (8 bases). The V end lost 6 bases, the J end lost 3 bases, and 13 bases lay between the germline ends. Germline CDR1 SGHAT, CDR2 FQNNGV. The CDR3 consists of 14 residues. Here the CDR3 reads CASRDRGGTDTQYF. CDR3 coding DNA: TGTGCCAGCAGAGACAGGGGAGGGACAGATACGCAGTATTTT.